This T cell receptor (beta chain) came from a study of T cells in Graves' hyperthyroidism and ophthalmopathy. Regarding the study as a whole: Prediction of ophthalmopathy progression came a median around 6 months pre-onset.

This clonotype was counted a few times. What it binds is not known. Amplification yielded TCR beta CDR3 regions, with RNA transcripts as the source. An initial round of RT-PCR targeting the TCR CDR3 relied on the HTBI primer set. Each CDR3 protein gets one entry after TCRdb re-called the multiplex PCR reads with MiXCR. The table lists 500,000 or so distinct CDR3 sequences, roughly a sixth of them singletons, with around 17% in the top ten. From germline, CDR1 is SQVTM and CDR2 ANQGSEA. The CDR3 is 13 residues long. Trimming pared 7 bases from V and 0 bases from J, leaving 10 bases between. The source material was blood. V is TRBV29-1 and J is TRBJ2-1; unclear D gene. The receptor was derived from a woman aged 18-29 years with Graves' ophthalmopathy. CDR3 region: CSAEASSYNEQFF. CDR3 DNA sequence: TGCAGCGCCGAGGCTAGCTCCTACAATGAGCAGTTCTTC.